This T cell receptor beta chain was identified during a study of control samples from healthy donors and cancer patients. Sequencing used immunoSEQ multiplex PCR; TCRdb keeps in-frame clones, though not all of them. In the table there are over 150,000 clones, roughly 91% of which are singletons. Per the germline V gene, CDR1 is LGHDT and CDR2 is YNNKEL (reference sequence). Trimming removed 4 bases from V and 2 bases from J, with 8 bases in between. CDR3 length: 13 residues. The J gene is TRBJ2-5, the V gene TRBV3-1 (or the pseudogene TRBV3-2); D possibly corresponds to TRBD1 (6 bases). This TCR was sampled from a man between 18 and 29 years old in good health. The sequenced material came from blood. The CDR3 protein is CASSPTGQETQYF. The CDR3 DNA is TGTGCCAGCAGCCCGACAGGTCAAGAGACCCAGTACTTC.